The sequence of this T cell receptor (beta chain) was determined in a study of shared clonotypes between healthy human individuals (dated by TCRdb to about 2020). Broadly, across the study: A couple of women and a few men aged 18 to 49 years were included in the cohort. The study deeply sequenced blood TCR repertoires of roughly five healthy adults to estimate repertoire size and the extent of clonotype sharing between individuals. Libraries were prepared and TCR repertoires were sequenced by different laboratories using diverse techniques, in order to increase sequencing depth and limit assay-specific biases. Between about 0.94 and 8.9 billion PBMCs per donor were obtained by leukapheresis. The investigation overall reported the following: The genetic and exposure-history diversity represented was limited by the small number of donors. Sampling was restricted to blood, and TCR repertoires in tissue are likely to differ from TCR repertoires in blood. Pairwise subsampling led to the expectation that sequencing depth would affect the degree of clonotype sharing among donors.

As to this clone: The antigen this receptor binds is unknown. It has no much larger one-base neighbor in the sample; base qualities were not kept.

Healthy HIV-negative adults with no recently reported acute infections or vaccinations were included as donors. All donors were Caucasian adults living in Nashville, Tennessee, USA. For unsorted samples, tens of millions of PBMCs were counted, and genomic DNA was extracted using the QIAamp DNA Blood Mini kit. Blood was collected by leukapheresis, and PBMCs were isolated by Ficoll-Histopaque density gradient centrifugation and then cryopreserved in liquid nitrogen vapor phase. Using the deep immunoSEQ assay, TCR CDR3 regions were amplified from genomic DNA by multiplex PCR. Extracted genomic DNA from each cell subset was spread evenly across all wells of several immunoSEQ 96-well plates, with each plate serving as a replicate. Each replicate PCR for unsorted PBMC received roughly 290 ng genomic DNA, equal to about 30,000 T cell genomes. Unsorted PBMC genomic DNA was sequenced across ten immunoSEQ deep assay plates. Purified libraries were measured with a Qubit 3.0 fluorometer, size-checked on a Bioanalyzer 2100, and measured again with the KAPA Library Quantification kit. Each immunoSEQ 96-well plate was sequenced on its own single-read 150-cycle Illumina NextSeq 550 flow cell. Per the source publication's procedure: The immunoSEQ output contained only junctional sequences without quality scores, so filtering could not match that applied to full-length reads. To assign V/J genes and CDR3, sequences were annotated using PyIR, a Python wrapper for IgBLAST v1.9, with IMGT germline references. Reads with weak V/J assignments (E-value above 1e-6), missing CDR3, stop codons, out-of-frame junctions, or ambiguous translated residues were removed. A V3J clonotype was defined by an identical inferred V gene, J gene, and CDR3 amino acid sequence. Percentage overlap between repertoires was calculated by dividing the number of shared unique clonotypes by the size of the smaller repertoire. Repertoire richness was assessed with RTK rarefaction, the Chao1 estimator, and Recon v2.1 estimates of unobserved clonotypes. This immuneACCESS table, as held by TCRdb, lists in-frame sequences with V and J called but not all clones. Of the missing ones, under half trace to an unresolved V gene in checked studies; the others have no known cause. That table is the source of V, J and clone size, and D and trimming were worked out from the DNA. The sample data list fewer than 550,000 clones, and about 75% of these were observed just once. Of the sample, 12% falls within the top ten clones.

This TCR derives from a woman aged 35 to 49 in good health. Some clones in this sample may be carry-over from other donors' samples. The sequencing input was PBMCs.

This receptor carries the CDR3 CASSPEPNEKLFF. The nucleotide sequence is TGTGCCAGCAGCCCGGAGCCTAATGAAAAACTGTTTTTT. The rearranged segments are TRBV5-6 and TRBJ1-4; the D gene cannot be named for sure. In the germline V gene, CDR1 corresponds to SGHDT and CDR2 to YYEEEE. The CDR3 runs 13 amino acids, cysteine and phenylalanine included. Only the CDR3 DNA stays, 39 bases, in frame from base 1. Deletion took 4 bases off V and 3 bases off J, with a span of 7 bases between the germline ends.